This T cell receptor beta chain was documented in a study of human T cells and chemical hapten exposure. TCRdb reprocessed the RACE reads via MiXCR and lists one record per CDR3 protein. This table has 80,000 to 95,000 distinct CDR3 sequences, more than 9% appearing once. The time point was: patch test 2, 6 weeks after DPC sensitization. Treatment described: therapeutic diphenylcyclopropenone sensitization with weekly scalp DPC. Germline assignment: CDR1 LGHDT and CDR2 YNNKEL (reference sequence). Trimming stripped 1 base from V and 10 bases from J, with 16 bases between. The CDR3 loop spans 14 amino acids.

This chain links TRBV3-1 with TRBJ1-1; tentative D call: TRBD1 (6 bases). The specimen comprised whole blood, sampled in connection with sensitization to the hapten diphenylcyclopropenone (DPC). The TCR comes from a man aged 18 to 30 with alopecia areata. Some clones in this sample may be carry-over from other donors' samples. CDR3 sequence: CASSQGPPGGRAFF. The DNA of the CDR3 is TGTGCCAGCAGCCAAGGCCCGCCCGGGGGCCGAGCTTTCTTT.